The 21 T cell receptor beta chains presented below share a single source sample, sequenced in a study of OX40 agonist ivuxolimab in advanced cancers. Sequencing used immunoSEQ multiplex PCR; TCRdb keeps in-frame clones, though not all of them. This table has some 80,000 clones, over 75% appearing once. Sequences were derived from CD4+ or CD8+ T cells sorted from blood, sampled in a trial of the OX40 agonist ivuxolimab. These receptor sequences come from an adult with an advanced solid tumor such as melanoma, head and neck, liver or kidney cancer.

The chain carries TRBV7-3 and TRBJ2-2; 8 bases line up with TRBD2. CDR3 length: 15 amino acids. Unmatched junction bases numbered 2, after V lost 5 bases and J lost 0 bases. The V gene's germline CDR1 is SGHTA and CDR2 FQGTGA. The DNA of the CDR3 is TGTGCCAGCAGCCCGGGAGGGCCGAACACCGGGGAGCTGTTTTTT. Encoded protein: CASSPGGPNTGELFF.

V gene TRBV6-1 combines with J gene TRBJ1-6; 7 bases are shared with TRBD1. The V gene's germline CDR1 is MNHNS and CDR2 SASEGT. The CDR3 runs to 14 residues. The trim removed 7 bases at V and 7 bases at J, leaving 7 bases unmatched. The CDR3 sequence: CASNTGTANSPLHF. Written as DNA, the CDR3 is TGTGCCAGCAACACCGGGACAGCAAATTCACCCCTCCACTTT.

The J gene is TRBJ2-5, the V gene TRBV14; D possibly corresponds to TRBD2 (6 bases). The CDR3 has 15 residues. Germline values: CDR1 SGHDN, CDR2 FVKESK. V gave up 1 base and J gave up 1 base, with 10 bases separating them. The chain's CDR3 is CASSQVSGLQETQYF. The CDR3 nucleotides read TGTGCCAGCAGCCAAGTTAGCGGCCTCCAAGAGACCCAGTACTTC.

The table lists this clone with a few counts. V gene TRBV19 combines with J gene TRBJ2-2; D not certain. Germline V CDR1 and CDR2: LNHDA, SQIVND (reference sequence). Deletions cut 6 bases from V and 1 base from J, with 6 bases between. The CDR3 is 13 amino acids. DNA for the CDR3: TGTGCCAGTAGAATGGGGAACACCGGGGAGCTGTTTTTT. Amino acid sequence: CASRMGNTGELFF. Looking up the rest from reference TRBV19 and TRBJ2-2 gives the full variable domain: DGGITQSPKYLFRKEGQNVTLSCEQNLNHDAMYWYRQDPGQGLRLIYYSQIVNDFQKGDIAEGYSVSREKKESFPLTVTSAQKNPTAFYLCASRMGNTGELFFGEGSRLTVL.

The J gene is TRBJ1-2, the V gene TRBV27; no reliable D call. The CDR3 is 14 residues long. CDR1 MNHEY and CDR2 SMNVEV come from the germline V gene (reference sequence). Deletions cut 4 bases from V and 4 bases from J, with 13 bases between. The CDR3 nucleotides read TGTGCCAGCAGTTCCGACCGTAGAGGCTATGGCTACACCTTC. Protein sequence: CASSSDRRGYGYTF.

The chain uses TRBV18 and TRBJ1-3; possible D gene TRBD1, 5 bases. This CDR3 has 16 residues. Between the trimmed V and J ends, which lost 3 bases and 0 bases, there was a span of 12 bases. The V gene's germline CDR1 is KGHSH and CDR2 LQKENI. CDR3 nucleotide sequence: TGTGCCAGCTCACCGAAGGGGTTCAGCTCTGGAAACACCATATATTTT. Protein: CASSPKGFSSGNTIYF.

The CDR3 DNA reads TGCGCCAGCAGCGCATCGACAGTGCCGAACACTGAAGCTTTCTTT. Translating gives CASSASTVPNTEAFF. The gene calls are TRBV5-1 and TRBJ1-1, with TRBD1 as a possible D gene (5 bases). Germline CDR1 and CDR2: SGHRS and YFSETQ. V lost 4 bases to trimming and J lost 1 base, with 14 bases between them. The CDR3 sequence is 15 residues long.

This chain connects TRBV5-6 to TRBJ1-2; D gene unclear. The CDR3 spans 15 residues. Looked up from germline, CDR1 is SGHDT and CDR2 is YYEEEE. V dropped 4 bases and J dropped 5 bases, with 18 bases sitting between them. The CDR3 reads CASSPWKGRGYGYTF. The CDR3 nucleotides read TGTGCCAGCAGCCCATGGAAGGGAAGAGGGTATGGCTACACCTTC.

The V gene is TRBV30, the J gene TRBJ2-3, with 8 positions matching TRBD1. The CDR3 sequence is 15 residues long. CDR1 GTSNPN and CDR2 SVGIG come from the germline V gene (reference sequence). V was clipped by 6 bases and J by 1 base; unmatched bases: 9. The CDR3 DNA follows: TGTGCCTGCCTCAGGGGGCCAGTCGGCACAGATACGCAGTATTTT. It codes for CACLRGPVGTDTQYF.

This chain joins TRBV6-5 and TRBJ1-1, with 7 bases matching TRBD1. CDR1 is MNHEY, CDR2 SVGAGI, per germline. The CDR3 length is 15 residues. Germline trimming cut 2 bases from V and 7 bases from J; bases unmatched to any gene: 10. The CDR3 sequence: CASSYAHGTAYEAFF. In DNA form, the CDR3 reads TGTGCCAGCAGTTACGCACACGGGACAGCCTATGAAGCTTTCTTT.

The chain couples TRBV11-2 to TRBJ1-5; D is undetermined. Trimming took off 1 base at V and 7 bases at J, with 8 bases between the two ends. This CDR3 has 13 residues. Germline-derived CDR1 and CDR2 are SGHAT and FQNNGV. The CDR3 here is CASSLGLGQPQHF. DNA for the CDR3: TGTGCCAGCAGCTTAGGATTAGGGCAGCCCCAGCATTTT.

There are a few counts of this clone. The gene calls are TRBV7-6 and TRBJ2-3; 12 positions agree with TRBD2. The CDR3 is made up of 17 amino acids. Germline V lookup: CDR1 SGHVS, CDR2 FNYEAQ. V lost 5 bases and J lost 2; bases outside the gene matches: 8. The CDR3 spells CASSPRLAGALTDTQYF. CDR3 DNA sequence: TGTGCCAGCAGCCCCCGACTAGCGGGGGCCCTCACAGATACGCAGTATTTT.

The chain couples TRBV19 to TRBJ2-2, with 8 bases identical to TRBD1. CDR1 is LNHDA, CDR2 SQIVND, per germline (reference sequence). V shed 10 bases, J shed 1 base, and the junction held 2 bases outside the gene matches. The CDR3 totals 13 residues. The CDR3 protein is CATDRGNTGELFF. CDR3 bases: TGTGCCACCGACAGGGGGAACACCGGGGAGCTGTTTTTT.

This clone was seen only a few times. The V call is TRBV13, the J call TRBJ1-2; D gene uncertain. V was pared by 5 bases and J by 4 bases, with 14 bases between. Germline values: CDR1 PRHDT, CDR2 FYEKMQ (reference sequence). This CDR3 region has 14 residues. The CDR3 reads CASSPTEGAYGYTF. CDR3 sequence (DNA): TGTGCCAGCAGCCCTACCGAGGGAGCCTATGGCTACACCTTC. The full variable domain, rest sourced from reference TRBV13 and TRBJ1-2, is AAGVIQSPRHLIKEKRETATLKCYPIPRHDTVYWYQQGPGQDPQFLISFYEKMQSDKGSIPDRFSAQQFSDYHSELNMSSLELGDSALYFCASSPTEGAYGYTFGSGTRLTVV.

Of note for this clone: Germline is not matched at one junction end, which may reflect a read error. CDR3 loop: CASSVASGRRYSEQFF. The CDR3 coding sequence is TGTGCCAGCAGCGTAGCCTCCGGGAGACGGTACAGTGAGCAGTTCTTC. The genes are TRBV9 and TRBJ2-1; D might be TRBD2 (6 bases). The CDR3 extends over 16 amino acids. Looked up from germline, CDR1 is SGDLS and CDR2 is YYNGEE.

The chain carries TRBV7-2 and TRBJ1-2; D is perhaps TRBD1 (5 bases). The CDR3 is 14 residues long. Germline V gives CDR1 SGHTA, CDR2 FQGNSA. With 5 bases removed from V and 8 bases from J, the gap between germline ends came to 18 bases. This CDR3 is CASSPPQGFYGYTF. The CDR3 DNA follows: TGTGCCAGCAGCCCACCTCAGGGATTCTACGGCTACACCTTC.

This chain uses TRBV28 with TRBJ2-7, with unresolved D. This CDR3 region has 12 residues. In germline, CDR1 is MDHEN, CDR2 SYDVKM. Trimming left V 6 bases short and J 6 bases short, with 12 bases between. The CDR3 DNA sequence: TGTGCCAGCAGAGGACCCGCATCCGAGCAGTACTTC. Translating gives CASRGPASEQYF.

The chain employs TRBV20-1 and TRBJ2-7; no reliable D call. Trimming cost V 5 bases and J 7 bases, with 9 bases left between them. Per the germline V gene, CDR1 is DFQATT and CDR2 is SNEGSKA (reference sequence). This CDR3 is built from 10 residues. The CDR3 region has the DNA TGCAGTGCTGGCCACCGGGAGCAGTACTTC. Encoded protein: CSAGHREQYF.

This chain connects TRBV4-1 to TRBJ2-1; 9 bases are a match to TRBD2. The ends lost 5 bases at V and 4 bases at J; junction bases unmatched: 9. The CDR3 is 16 residues long. Germline V lookup: CDR1 MGHRA, CDR2 YSYEKL. The CDR3 region has the DNA TGCGCCAGCAGCACTCGACTAGCGGCGATGTACAATGAGCAGTTCTTC. It specifies CASSTRLAAMYNEQFF.

The chain recombines TRBV30 with TRBJ2-1; D is unresolved. In germline, CDR1 is GTSNPN, CDR2 SVGIG (reference sequence). Trimming pared 3 bases from V and 0 bases from J, leaving 12 bases between. The CDR3 runs to 15 residues. The DNA for the CDR3 is TGTGCCTGGAGCCTCGACTCGAGCTCCTACAATGAGCAGTTCTTC. Amino acid sequence: CAWSLDSSSYNEQFF.

V and J are TRBV4-2 and TRBJ1-2; a weak D match, TRBD1 (5 bases). V lost 2 bases, J lost 7 bases, and 14 bases lay in between. The CDR3 length is 14 residues. From germline, CDR1 is LGHNA and CDR2 YNFKEQ. In DNA form, the CDR3 reads TGTGCCAGCAGCCAACAGGGAAGGGGACCTGGCTACACCTTC. This gives the protein CASSQQGRGPGYTF.